This T cell receptor beta chain was recorded in a study of T-cell memory formation after mild COVID-19. Study conclusions and caveats: Memory from before infection featured some responding clones, which suggests cross-reactive memory joined. A balance of CD4 and CD8 characterized clones contracting day 15 to 85, whereas later expanders leaned CD4+.

This clonotype turned up a few times. Its antigen is unidentified. Germline V gene sequence: CDR1 SGHKS, CDR2 YYEKEE (reference sequence). This CDR3 region has 13 residues. Trimming pared 4 bases from V and 4 bases from J, leaving 11 bases between. 5'RACE with constant-segment primers yielded barcoded, UMI-tagged TCR alpha and TCR beta cDNA libraries. TCRdb recomputed calls from the 5' RACE reads with MiXCR, one row per CDR3 protein. Of approximately 250,000 distinct CDR3 sequences listed, roughly 15% were seen once; the top ten hold 2.1%. The V call is TRBV5-5, the J call TRBJ1-2; weak D call: TRBD1 (5 bases). Sequenced: PBMCs or a T cell subset sorted from them (not recorded which). The clonotype comes from an adult woman who had mild COVID-19 (a few samples of this study predate the infection). Cell type and time point are not known. The CDR3 region has the DNA TGTGCCAGCAGCCCCAGGGTGAGCTATGGCTACACCTTC. This encodes CASSPRVSYGYTF. The complete variable domain, with remaining parts taken from reference TRBV5-5 and TRBJ1-2, reads DAGVTQSPTHLIKTRGQQVTLRCSPISGHKSVSWYQQVLGQGPQFIFQYYEKEERGRGNFPDRFSARQFPNYSSELNVNALLLGDSALYLCASSPRVSYGYTFGSGTRLTVV.